This entry lists 24 T cell receptor beta chains sequenced from one sample in a study of tumor and adjacent non-tumor tissue in lung cancer (dated by TCRdb to between 2018 and 2020). The protocol used for the library was multiplex PCR. TCRdb shows the sequencer as Illumina HiSeq 2500. TCRbeta libraries were constructed through three rounds of nested PCR with primers (Table S4) according to protocols modified from ARM-PCR. The raw public reads went through TCRdb reprocessing: fastp at Q25, MiXCR clone calling, in-frame beta chains kept. Each record represents a unique CDR3 protein, reported with the most common genes and DNA among its rows. Across this sample there are about 80,000 distinct CDR3 sequences, with around 85% seen only once. The ten largest make up about 14% of the sample. RNA was isolated from bulk, unsorted tissue, and RNA quality was assessed with a NanoDrop ND-1000 and an Agilent 2100.

Sequenced input: lung tumor tissue. Receptor source: a woman aged 50 to 60 with non-small cell lung cancer.

About this clonotype itself: This CDR3 is missing its conserved last phenylalanine or tryptophan, likely due to a read error. No DNA is shown, since the ends of the CDR3 on it are uncertain; the CDR3 is the one TCRdb lists. The chain joins TRBV4-2 to TRBJ2-5; the D call of TRBD1 is as the table states it, not checked on the DNA. Germline V gene sequence: CDR1 LGHNA, CDR2 YNFKEQ. Both ends counted, the CDR3 spans 15 residues. The CDR3 here is CASSQVYGRGETRYL.

About this clonotype: Germline and junction disagree at one end, which may indicate a read error. The genes are TRBV6-5 and TRBJ2-2; TRBD1 or TRBD2 may be the D gene (5 bases each). The length of the CDR3 is 15 residues. The germline gives CDR1 MNHEY, CDR2 SVGAGI. The CDR3 loop is CTSRTGTKDTGELSF. For the CDR3, the DNA is TGTACCAGTAGAACCGGGACCAAAGACACCGGGGAGCTGTCTTTT.

The chain uses TRBV5-1 and TRBJ1-1; 8 bases are shared with TRBD1. Germline V gives CDR1 SGHRS, CDR2 YFSETQ. V dropped 3 bases and J dropped 1; count of bases not matched to a gene: 5. The CDR3 is made up of 15 amino acids. The CDR3 loop is CASSSRGHGNTEAFF. CDR3 in DNA: TGCGCCAGCAGCTCCAGGGGGCATGGGAACACTGAAGCTTTCTTT.

The chain carries TRBV10-2 and TRBJ2-1; TRBD2 is a possible D gene (5 bases). The V gene's germline CDR1 is WSHSY and CDR2 SAAADI. The CDR3 contains 11 residues. The V gene lost 10 bases and the J gene lost 7 bases, with 11 bases spanning the gap. The CDR3 spells CANFGVNEQFF. CDR3 sequence (DNA): TGCGCCAACTTCGGGGTGAATGAGCAGTTCTTC.

This clonotype appeared many times. With a much larger clone just one base away, this may be a read error. This chain connects TRBV6-1 to TRBJ2-3, with 7 positions matching TRBD1. Germline CDR1 and CDR2: MNHNS and SASEGT. The CDR3 loop spans 14 amino acids. This CDR3 is CACSLDRSSDTQYF. For the CDR3, the DNA is TGTGCCTGCAGTCTGGACAGGTCCTCAGATACGCAGTATTTT.

By its share, this clonotype is medium-sized. The chain couples TRBV12-3 or TRBV12-4 to TRBJ2-7; D remains unclear. The CDR3 totals 14 residues. V lost 7 bases and J 2 bases, leaving 15 bases between the germline ends. The CDR3 DNA reads as TGTGCCAGCACTTTGGGAAGTTACGCCTACGAGCAGTACTTC. Its translation: CASTLGSYAYEQYF.

The rearrangement joins TRBV11-2 to TRBJ2-1; TRBD2 matches 10 bases. Germline CDR1 reads SGHAT; CDR2 reads FQNNGV. Trimming at V came to 2 bases and at J to 10 bases, leaving 5 bases not matched to a gene. The CDR3 runs 14 residues. The CDR3 loop reads CASSLLAGVAEQFF. The CDR3 region has the DNA TGTGCCAGCAGCTTACTAGCGGGGGTCGCCGAGCAGTTCTTC.

With respect to this clonotype: At one end, the junction sequence differs from germline, possibly due to a read error. V is TRBV20-1 and J is TRBJ2-1, with 7 positions matching TRBD2. The CDR3 runs to 14 residues. The germline V gene has CDR1 DFQATT and CDR2 SNEGSKA (reference sequence). The CDR3 protein is CSSDKTSRSDDQFF. CDR3 DNA sequence: TGCAGTTCTGATAAGACTAGCCGTAGTGATGATCAGTTCTTC.

As to this clonotype: This CDR3 fails to terminate in the conserved phenylalanine or tryptophan, so it likely reflects a read error. The chain links TRBV20-1 to TRBJ2-1, with 7 bases aligning to TRBD2. V shed 4 bases, J shed 9 bases, and the junction held 6 bases outside the gene matches. Germline V gives CDR1 DFQATT, CDR2 SNEGSKA (reference sequence). The CDR3 runs 12 residues. The CDR3 reads CSATPRGSEQFL. CDR3 nucleotide sequence: TGCAGTGCTACCCCGCGGGGGAGTGAGCAGTTCTTG.

Notes on this clonotype: At one boundary the junction diverges from the germline segment, which might be a read error. The chain recombines TRBV4-1 with TRBJ1-1, with D possibly matching TRBD1 (5 bases). CDR1 is MGHRA, CDR2 YSYEKL, per germline. The CDR3 has 16 amino acids. The CDR3 loop is CASSQYLYGGNTEVFF. As DNA, the CDR3 is TGCGCCAGCAGTCAATATCTCTACGGGGGGAACACTGAAGTTTTCTTT.

The chain combines TRBV6-5 with TRBJ2-7, with TRBD2 matching 13 bases. This CDR3 comprises 16 residues. Germline V gene lookup returns CDR1 MNHEY and CDR2 SVGAGI. The CDR3 nucleotides read TGTGTCGGCAGCCCCGCCGGGACTAGCGGGACCTACGAGCAGTACTTC. This encodes CVGSPAGTSGTYEQYF.

A note on this clonotype: Given a much more abundant clone one base away, this may be a read error. This rearrangement joins TRBV18 to TRBJ2-3; D remains unclear. The V and J ends lost 3 bases and 2 bases respectively, with 18 bases between them. Germline CDR1 KGHSH, CDR2 LQKENI. The CDR3 length is 17 residues. CDR3 bases: TGTGCCAGCTCACCGGGCGTTGGGTCGGAACACACAGATACGCAGTATTTT. This translates into CASSPGVGSEHTDTQYF. The whole variable domain, filled in from reference TRBV18 and TRBJ2-3, reads NAGVMQNPRHLVRRRGQEARLRCSPMKGHSHVYWYRQLPEEGLKFMVYLQKENIIDESGMPKERFSAEFPKEGPSILRIQQVVRGDSAAYFCASSPGVGSEHTDTQYFGPGTRLTVL.

On this clonotype: The junction departs from the called germline gene at one end, perhaps through a read error. The chain couples TRBV20-1 to TRBJ2-7; D is tentatively TRBD1 or TRBD2 (5 bases each). CDR1 and CDR2 from the germline V gene are DFQATT and SNEGSKA (reference sequence). The CDR3 has 15 amino acids. This CDR3 reads CSARGLRDASPGQYF. In DNA, the CDR3 is TGCAGTGCTAGAGGTCTACGGGACGCCTCCCCCGGGCAGTATTTC.

The J gene is TRBJ1-1, the V gene TRBV10-2; weak D call: TRBD1 (5 bases). CDR1 and CDR2 (germline): WSHSY, SAAADI. Trimming took 10 bases from V and 4 from J, leaving 13 bases between them. The CDR3 is 12 residues long. The CDR3 nucleotides read TGCGCCAACGGGGACCCGATCACTGAAGCTTTCTTT. It codes for CANGDPITEAFF.

As concerns this clonotype: A junction end diverges from the germline sequence, so it may reflect a read error. V gene TRBV6-6 combines with J gene TRBJ2-2; 7 nucleotides line up with TRBD2. The CDR3 contains 15 residues. The germline V gene has CDR1 MNHNY and CDR2 SVGAGI (reference sequence). Here the CDR3 reads CTSNWTRPNTGELFF. The CDR3, as DNA: TGTACCAGCAATTGGACTAGGCCCAACACCGGGGAGCTGTTTTTT.

On this clonotype itself: One end of the junction does not line up with germline, which may come from a read error. The rearrangement uses TRBV5-8 and TRBJ2-1; possible D gene TRBD1, 5 bases. CDR3 length equals 16 residues. Germline lookup yields CDR1 SGHTS and CDR2 YDEGEE. The CDR3 nucleotides are TGTACCAGCATCTACCTGGGTACAGGATTATACAATGAGCAGTTCTTC. Its protein is CTSIYLGTGLYNEQFF.

On this clonotype: Relative to the germline gene, one junction end is altered; a read error may explain this. This chain uses TRBV4-2 with TRBJ1-4, with 7 bases fitting TRBD1. CDR1 and CDR2 from the germline V gene are LGHNA and YNFKEQ. There are 15 residues in the CDR3. The CDR3 DNA is TGTGACAGCATCCAAGTCAAGGGGGCCGGGGAAAAACTGTTTTTT. It codes for CDSIQVKGAGEKLFF.

This clonotype was picked up many times. V and J are TRBV20-1 and TRBJ2-7, with D possibly being TRBD2 (6 bases). The V end lost 1 base, the J end lost 0 bases, and 19 bases lay between the germline ends. The CDR3 length is 17 residues. The germline CDR1 and CDR2 sequences are DFQATT and SNEGSKA (reference sequence). CDR3 sequence (DNA): TGCAGTGCTAGAGCCTTCGTGGGAGGTTCGGACTCCTACGAGCAGTACTTC. The encoded protein is CSARAFVGGSDSYEQYF.

The CDR3: CSGQGGTYAQYF. The CDR3 DNA reads TGCAGTGGACAGGGGGGCACATATGCGCAGTATTTT. The chain combines TRBV20-1 with TRBJ2-3; 9 nucleotides line up with TRBD1. There are 12 residues in the CDR3. With 7 bases clipped from V and 10 bases from J, the junction kept 9 bases outside the gene matches. The germline CDR1 and CDR2 sequences are DFQATT and SNEGSKA (reference sequence).

Comments on this clonotype: Its ends do not fully match the called genes, so a read error is possible. This chain connects TRBV20-1 to TRBJ2-5, with D unclear. The CDR3 consists of 14 residues. Germline V CDR1 and CDR2: DFQATT, SNEGSKA (reference sequence). This chain's CDR3 is CCARNYVERQTQYF. In nucleotides, the CDR3 is TGCTGTGCTAGAAACTATGTGGAACGGCAGACCCAGTACTTC.

In the case of this clonotype: Its ends do not fully match the called genes, so a read error is possible. The chain joins TRBV7-8 to TRBJ2-1; 7 bases agree with TRBD1. This CDR3 contains 14 residues. CDR1 is SGHVS, CDR2 FQNEAQ, per germline. The chain's CDR3 is CAGSLGGRGNEQFF. Written as DNA, the CDR3 is TGTGCCGGCAGCTTAGGGGGCAGGGGAAATGAGCAGTTTTTC.

With regard to this clonotype: The CDR3 ends on some other residue instead of the conserved phenylalanine or tryptophan, so this is likely a read error. V usage is TRBV12-3 or TRBV12-4 and J usage is TRBJ2-7, with D tentatively TRBD1 (5 bases). The CDR3 length is 12 residues. In DNA, the CDR3 is TGTACCAGCAGTTTAGACAGTTACGAGCAGTACTTG. Protein: CTSSLDSYEQYL.

On this clonotype: At one boundary the junction diverges from the germline segment, which might be a read error. V usage is TRBV28 and J usage is TRBJ1-1; D remains unclear. CDR1 is MDHEN and CDR2 is SYDVKM in the germline V gene. The CDR3 sequence is 14 residues long. CDR3 amino acids: CASSLSGGLTGVFF. DNA of the CDR3: TGTGCCAGTAGTTTAAGTGGCGGCCTCACTGGAGTTTTCTTT.

This clonotype was recorded only once. Possible read error: a much larger clone is one base away. The chain recombines TRBV15 with TRBJ2-5; the D gene could be TRBD1 or TRBD2 (5 bases each). Germline CDR1 is LNHNV and CDR2 is YYDKDF (reference sequence). This CDR3 is built from 15 residues. The V end lost 3 bases, the J end lost 4 bases, and 15 bases lay between the germline ends. CDR3 region: CATSSLTEGSETQYF. In DNA, the CDR3 is TGTGCCACCAGCAGCCTGACAGAGGGTTCAGAGACCCAGTACTTC.